What follows describes a single T cell receptor beta chain. Its recognized antigen is unknown. The input lacks base qualities; no much larger clone sits a single base away. Bone marrow was aspirated after transplant from the posterior iliac crest or another site chosen by the physician. These data are taken from a study of graft-versus-host responses after intestinal transplantation (dated by TCRdb to the early 2020s). Regarding the research as a whole: The transplants that recipients got were multivisceral, liver-intestinal, or isolated intestinal. Every recipient was given anti-thymocyte globulin induction, followed by about three years of maintenance tacrolimus and steroids. After intestinal transplantation, graft-versus-host and host-versus-graft alloreactive T cell clones were followed in the graft, circulation and bone marrow using bulk TCR-beta CDR3 sequencing. Alloreactive clones were identified by sequencing pre-transplant mixed lymphocyte reaction products and comparing them with unstimulated pre-transplant donor and recipient T cells. The cohort enrolled about two dozen intestinal transplant recipients including one retransplant, and a few patients lacking pretransplant specimens were excluded. A peak of at least 4% donor T cells among recipient peripheral blood mononuclear cells was the definition used for donor T cell macrochimerism. Rather than being sequenced by the commercial service, samples from a few later patients were sequenced in-house on an Illumina MiSeq and processed with MiXCR.

Paper-wide results and their limitations: Early after transplant, peak levels of circulating GvH clones were found to be associated with declines in HvG clones. Conclusions were limited by the relatively low number and heterogeneity of intestinal transplant patients. High GvH to HvG T cell clonal ratios were observed in the allografts of patients with donor T cell macrochimerism. GvH clones were detected in recipient bone marrow, and some appeared earlier in ileal mucosa or blood, consistent with an intestinal mucosal origin.

Libraries came from the immunoSEQ multiplex PCR assay. Adaptive Biotechnologies carried out high-throughput TCR-beta CDR3 sequencing of genomic DNA for most patients. Per the authors' processing: Adaptive's ImmunoSEQ software was the source of the TCR sequencing data for 18 patients, while a few other patients were processed with MiXCR and VDJtools. CDR3 nucleotide sequences shared by donor and recipient were removed because the origin of these sequences could not be assigned. Alloreactive clones required at least 2-fold expansion over unstimulated cells and minimum CFSE-low frequency of 0.002% (template counts) or 0.001% (read counts). Clones detected in sequenced pre-transplant spleen, lymph node, or MLR CFSE-low populations of the donor or recipient were defined as mappable. The cumulative frequency of alloreactive clones was calculated as a percentage of all sequences, weighted by copy number. TCRdb stores this immuneACCESS table with in-frame sequences only. Part of the clones is absent; in the studies checked, under half of the shortfall reflects unresolved V genes, and no reason is known for the rest. D and trimming come from the DNA, and the V and J calls and clone size come from that table. A total of roughly 70,000 clones appear in this sample, roughly 89% of them only once. The ten biggest clones cover about 6.7% of the sample.

This receptor was taken from a human patient who received an intestinal transplant, so some T cells may come from the graft donor. The sequences come from bone marrow, collected almost 750 days after intestinal transplantation.

The CDR3 region reads CASSNGRYGYTF. The nucleotides are TGTGCCAGCAGTAACGGACGATATGGCTACACCTTC. The V and J segments used are TRBV25-1 and TRBJ1-2; the D gene cannot be named for sure. CDR1 and CDR2 were assigned from the germline V gene as MGHDK and SYGVNS. V is cut by 5 bases and J by 5 bases, and the space between the germline ends is 9 bases. The CDR3 covers 12 residues, taking in both the cysteine and the phenylalanine. The DNA shown is the 36-base CDR3, in frame from base 1.